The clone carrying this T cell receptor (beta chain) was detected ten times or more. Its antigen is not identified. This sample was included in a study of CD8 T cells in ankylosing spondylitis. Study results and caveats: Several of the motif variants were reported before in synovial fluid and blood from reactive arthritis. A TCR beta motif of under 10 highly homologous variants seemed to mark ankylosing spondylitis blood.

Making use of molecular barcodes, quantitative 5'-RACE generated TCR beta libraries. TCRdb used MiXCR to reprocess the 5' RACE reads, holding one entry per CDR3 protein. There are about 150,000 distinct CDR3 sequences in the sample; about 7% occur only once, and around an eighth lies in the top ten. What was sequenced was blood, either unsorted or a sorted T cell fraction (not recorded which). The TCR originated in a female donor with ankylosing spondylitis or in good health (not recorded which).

CDR3 DNA sequence: TGTGCCACCCTGGGGGGGGCGGGCGAGCAGTACTTC. Amino acids: CATLGGAGEQYF. The J gene is TRBJ2-7, the V gene TRBV19, with D tentatively TRBD2 (7 bases). CDR1 is LNHDA, CDR2 SQIVND, per germline (reference sequence). This CDR3 has 12 residues. Trimming took off 10 bases at V and 6 bases at J, with 16 bases between the two ends.